The clone carrying this TCR beta chain was seen ten or more times. This sample was taken from a study of blood T cells in healthy people across ages. PCR was performed a second time for about 6 to 12 cycles using a sample-barcoded 5' primer and a J-beta primer mix. TCRdb ran MiXCR on the 5' RACE reads and lists one entry per CDR3 protein. This table has 600,000 to 800,000 distinct CDR3 sequences, around 21% appearing once. V gave up 1 base and J gave up 4 bases, with 11 bases separating them. Germline V CDR1 and CDR2: SGHDN, FVKESK. The length of the CDR3 is 15 residues. The chain uses TRBV14 and TRBJ1-5; tentatively, D is TRBD1 (5 bases). The source of this sequence is a man between 65 and 85 years old in good health. Sequenced material: blood. CDR3 bases: TGTGCCAGCAGCCAAGGGGACGCGGCTAATCAGCCCCAGCATTTT. Its protein product is CASSQGDAANQPQHF.